This entry describes one TCR beta chain. TCRdb re-derived calls from the 5' RACE reads in MiXCR, one entry per CDR3 protein. The sample carries more than 35,000 distinct CDR3 sequences, about 6.2% recorded once. Trimming stripped 5 bases from V and 5 bases from J, with 13 bases between. The CDR3 length is 14 residues. Germline-derived CDR1 and CDR2 are MDHEN and SYDVKM. The data belong to a study of early T cells in non-severe SARS-CoV-2 infection. Sequencing used whole blood. This clonotype was sampled from an adult who was a healthcare worker with PCR-confirmed SARS-CoV-2 infection or an uninfected control (not recorded which). The V call is TRBV28, the J call TRBJ2-1; no clear D gene. CDR3 coding DNA: TGTGCCAGCAGTAAGTTGTGGCTACACAATGAGCAGTTCTTC. Translated, it gives CASSKLWLHNEQFF.